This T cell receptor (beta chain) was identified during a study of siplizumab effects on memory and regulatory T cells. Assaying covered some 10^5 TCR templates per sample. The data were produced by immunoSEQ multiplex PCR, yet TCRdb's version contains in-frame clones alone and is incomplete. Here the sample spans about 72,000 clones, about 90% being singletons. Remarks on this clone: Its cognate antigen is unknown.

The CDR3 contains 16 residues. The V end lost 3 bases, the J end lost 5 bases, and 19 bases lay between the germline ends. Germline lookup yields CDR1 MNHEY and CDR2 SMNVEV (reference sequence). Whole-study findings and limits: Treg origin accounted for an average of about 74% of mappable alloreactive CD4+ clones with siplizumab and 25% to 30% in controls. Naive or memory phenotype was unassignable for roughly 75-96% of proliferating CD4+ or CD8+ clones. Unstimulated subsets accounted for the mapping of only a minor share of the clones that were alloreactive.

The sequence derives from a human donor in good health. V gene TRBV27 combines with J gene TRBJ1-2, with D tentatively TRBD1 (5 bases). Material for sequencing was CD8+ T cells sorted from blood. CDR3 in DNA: TGTGCCAGCAGTTTGGATGGCCCGACAGCTCCGTATGGCTACACCTTC. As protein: CASSLDGPTAPYGYTF.